The source of this TCR beta chain is a study of blood T cells in healthy people across ages (dated by TCRdb to 2014 to 2015). In terms of the full investigation: In model experiments, template switching captured roughly one uniquely barcoded TCR beta cDNA molecule for every two T cells. The study measured age-related changes in TCR beta repertoire diversity using deep sequencing normalized with unique cDNA molecular identifiers. The donors were split into four age groups: young (average around 17 years), middle-aged (about 40), aged (roughly 60) and long-lived (approximately 80). Two additional independent replicas of 1 million unique cDNA reads from the same blood draw were analyzed for two donors (one aged 18 to 29 and one aged 80 or older).

Measured from the cysteine to the phenylalanine, the CDR3 is 16 residues long. The only DNA kept is the CDR3, 48 bases in frame from the first base. Germline trimming: 4 bases from V, 2 bases from J; junction bases outside gene matches: 3. The germline V gene supplies CDR1 SGHAT and CDR2 FQNNGV. Overall results and qualifications from the work: Estimates of total diversity from one million sequenced T cells were regarded as lower bounds and underestimates. As age increased, observed TCR beta diversity per million T cells dropped in a roughly linear way, and a significant reduction was already evident by age 40. The CMV infection status of donors was not known, potentially confounding age-related changes in expanded clonotypes. Since profiling was done on bulk unsorted PBMCs, naive and antigen-experienced compartments could not be conclusively compared. The long-lived group showed more naive CD4+ T cells, fewer expanded clones and increased TCR diversity than the aged group, suggesting age selection. The percentage of naive T cells measured by flow cytometry correlated strongly with observed TCR beta diversity.

Receptor amplification or capture employed 5' RACE. Sequencer: Illumina HiSeq 2500. A second PCR of roughly 6 to 11 cycles was run with a J-beta primer mix and a sample-barcoded 5' primer. A template-switch 5' adaptor carrying 12 random nucleotides introduced a unique molecular identifier onto each TCR beta cDNA molecule. At least 2.5 million CDR3-containing paired-end reads were obtained from each sample. First-strand cDNA synthesis was performed from all RNA using the Mint cDNA synthesis kit, with priming by a TRBC-specific oligonucleotide. All cDNA was treated with uracil-DNA glycosylase and then went through a first 18-cycle PCR with the universal primers M1SS and BC2_uni_R. The original pipeline was this. Each sample was normalized by randomly selecting 1 million high-quality reads, each carrying a distinct molecular identifier. Instead of being binned into consensus sequences, reads with shared molecular identifiers were discarded. MiTCR, with a Q25 quality threshold and the strictest error-elimination algorithm, was used for CDR3 identification, clonotype clustering and error correction. A nonparametric unseen species model with Euler transformation was used to estimate lower-bound total TCR beta diversity. TCRdb's own reprocessing of the public reads used fastp at Q25 and MiXCR and kept productive beta chains. Identical CDR3 proteins give one entry, which carries the most common genes and DNA. TCRdb's processing, not the study's, gives the V and J calls here. Recorded for this sample are 600,000 to 1,000,000 distinct CDR3 sequences; 20% to 25% of them occurred a single time. The top ten hold 3% to 4% of the sample.

The donors were roughly 39 Caucasian individuals from Russia, aged roughly 6 to 100 years, who were systemically healthy. Each donor gave about 10 milliliters of peripheral blood, drawn into EDTA-treated Vacutainer tubes. PBMCs were isolated by Ficoll-Paque density-gradient centrifugation, with at least 6 million obtained per sample. Trizol reagent was used to extract total RNA from the PBMCs, yielding at least 6 micrograms per sample. The percentages of naive CD45RAhigh/CD27high T cells were determined by flow cytometry on a PBMC aliquot from every donor. There are a few counts of this clonotype. This clone's antigen is unknown. No qualities accompany the bases; no much larger clone lies one base away. The sample was also linked to a second study, of T cells of mothers and their children. In that second paper, the authors write: Nine systemically healthy Caucasian individuals served as donors, namely three mothers together with their six children. cDNA synthesis consumed the entire amount of extracted RNA, loaded at around 1.5 ug RNA in each 15 ul reaction. In the second PCR, sample barcodes and 2-4 random nucleotides were introduced via the M1S primer. More than 9 million TCR beta CDR3 reads were obtained from each mother, and roughly 3 million reads were obtained from each child. In both related and unrelated pairs, thymic selection shapes the output of TCR recombination in a similar way, with inherited differences having only a minor effect. Normalized repertoire overlap in related mother-child pairs was always slightly higher than in unrelated mother-child pairs, but the difference was never significant. No persistent microchimeric T cell clones were detected, at a sensitivity of roughly 100 clones per million clonotypes. To look for features that set related mother-child pairs apart from unrelated individuals, the researchers ran deep NGS to compare the TCR beta repertoires of mothers and children. Mothers averaged about 37 +/- 4 years of age and children averaged about 10 +/- 4 years. After adapters were ligated using NEBNext reagents, the libraries underwent 100+100 nt paired-end sequencing on an Illumina HiSeq 2000. To prevent cross-contamination, the mother and child libraries were prepared a month apart and were sequenced in separate runs. Each donor had between about 450,000 and 2,200,000 distinct TCR beta clonotypes identified. Naive TCR beta clonotypes were estimated from low-frequency clonotypes matched to each donor's FACS-determined naive share, without sorting.

The clonotype originates from a boy aged 5-17 years in good health. The sequencing sample was made of blood. The rearrangement combines TRBV11-2 with TRBJ2-3, with 13 bases aligning to TRBD2. The DNA sequence reads TGTGCCAGCAGCTGGACTAGCGGGGGAGTCACAGATACGCAGTATTTT. Its protein is CASSWTSGGVTDTQYF.